This passage covers 28 T cell receptor beta chains from one sample sequenced in a study of low-dose radiotherapy and immunotherapy resistance in tumors. Time point specified: after trial treatment. As to treatment: LDRT plus nivolumab, ipilimumab, low-dose cyclophosphamide and aspirin (RACIN trial). First-strand cDNA used TRAV- and TRBV-specific primers, covering alpha and beta chains. With a constant-region primer and a V-primer adapter, TCRs were subjected to around 18 PCR cycles of amplification. From the reads, TCRdb called clonotypes with MiXCR, one entry per CDR3 protein. The table includes some 100,000 distinct CDR3 sequences, 20% to 25% detected once. This sample comprised PBMCs, obtained after low-dose radiotherapy plus immunotherapy. Source of these receptors: a female donor with ovarian cancer.

This clonotype was recorded at least ten times. The chain combines TRBV10-2 with TRBJ2-1, with TRBD2 matching over 7 bases. Germline V gene lookup returns CDR1 WSHSY and CDR2 SAAADI. The CDR3 spans 18 residues. The ends lost 6 bases at V and 3 bases at J; junction bases unmatched: 17. CDR3 in DNA: TGCGCCAGCAGGGGAGGGCGGGGTTCGTCGATCGGCTACAATGAGCAGTTCTTC. Translated: CASRGGRGSSIGYNEQFF.

This clonotype was counted ten times or more. The genes are TRBV5-1 and TRBJ2-3; D not certain. Trimming pared 0 bases from V and 0 bases from J, leaving 8 bases between. Germline assignment: CDR1 SGHRS and CDR2 YFSETQ. CDR3 length equals 15 residues. Here the CDR3 reads CASSLASASTDTQYF. The CDR3 region has the DNA TGCGCCAGCAGCTTGGCATCAGCGAGCACAGATACGCAGTATTTT. Drawing the rest from reference TRBV5-1 and TRBJ2-3, the complete variable domain is KAGVTQTPRYLIKTRGQQVTLSCSPISGHRSVSWYQQTPGQGLQFLFEYFSETQRNKGNFPGRFSGRQFSNSRSEMNVSTLELGDSALYLCASSLASASTDTQYFGPGTRLTVL.

This clonotype was seen at least ten times. V and J are TRBV28 and TRBJ2-2, with D perhaps TRBD1 (5 bases). The germline V gene encodes CDR1 MDHEN and CDR2 SYDVKM. The CDR3 length is 16 residues. The V and J ends lost 4 bases and 0 bases respectively, with 12 bases between them. The CDR3 nucleotides read TGTGCCAGCAGTTCGTCAGGGTTCTCGAACACCGGGGAGCTGTTTTTT. Translation gives CASSSSGFSNTGELFF.

The genes are TRBV20-1 and TRBJ2-1; TRBD2 agrees at 11 bases. The germline CDR1 and CDR2 sequences are DFQATT and SNEGSKA (reference sequence). J was trimmed by 4 bases and V by 5 bases; bases with no gene match: 4. The CDR3 has 14 residues. The CDR3 loop is CSAVRLAGYNEQFF. The CDR3 DNA reads TGCAGTGCTGTGCGACTAGCGGGGTACAATGAGCAGTTCTTC.

In the case of this clonotype: A much bigger clone sits one base away, suggesting this may be a read error. The rearrangement uses TRBV4-3 and TRBJ1-1; no clear D gene. CDR3 length: 12 amino acids. V shed 7 bases and J shed 7 bases, with 13 bases lying between them. Germline CDR1 is LGHNA and CDR2 is YSLEER. In DNA, the CDR3 is TGCGCCAGCATGGAGGATCATGGTGAAGCTTTCTTT. Encoded protein: CASMEDHGEAFF.

This clonotype was found many times. J is TRBJ2-3 and V is TRBV7-8, with TRBD2 matching over 8 bases. This CDR3 spans 16 amino acids. V shed 5 bases, J shed 9 bases, and the junction held 16 bases outside the gene matches. Germline CDR1 and CDR2: SGHVS and FQNEAQ. CDR3 sequence (DNA): TGTGCCAGCAGCGTAGACAGGCCCATTGCGGGAGGCACGCAGTATTTT. This sequence encodes CASSVDRPIAGGTQYF.

This chain links TRBV2 with TRBJ2-5; 9 nucleotides agree with TRBD1. Germline CDR1 and CDR2: SNHLY and FYNNEI. The CDR3 totals 14 residues. The J segment lost 7 bases and the V segment lost 6 bases, leaving 9 bases of the junction unmatched. The CDR3 region is CASSRRDRAGTQYF. The CDR3 bases are TGTGCCAGCAGCCGCCGGGACAGGGCTGGGACCCAGTACTTC. Using reference TRBV2 and TRBJ2-5 for the parts outside the CDR3, the full variable domain is EPEVTQTPSHQVTQMGQEVILRCVPISNHLYFYWYRQILGQKVEFLVSFYNNEISEKSEIFDDQFSVERPDGSNFTLKIRSTKLEDSAMYFCASSRRDRAGTQYFGPGTRLLVL.

The table lists this clonotype with a few counts. This rearrangement joins TRBV5-1 to TRBJ2-7; D not certain. Germline loops: CDR1 SGHRS, CDR2 YFSETQ. CDR3 length: 13 residues. V dropped 0 bases and J dropped 12 bases, with 16 bases sitting between them. The CDR3 loop reads CASSLEERTPRYF. The CDR3 nucleotides are TGCGCCAGCAGCTTGGAGGAGCGAACGCCGCGGTACTTC.

This chain uses TRBV19 with TRBJ2-1; 8 nucleotides line up with TRBD2. With V trimmed by 6 bases and J by 10 bases, 8 bases remained unmatched. Germline CDR1 reads LNHDA; CDR2 reads SQIVND (reference sequence). The CDR3 runs 13 residues. The DNA for the CDR3 is TGTGCCAGTAGCCCAACCACTAGCGGCGAGCAGTTCTTC. It encodes CASSPTTSGEQFF. The whole variable domain, filled in from reference TRBV19 and TRBJ2-1, reads DGGITQSPKYLFRKEGQNVTLSCEQNLNHDAMYWYRQDPGQGLRLIYYSQIVNDFQKGDIAEGYSVSREKKESFPLTVTSAQKNPTAFYLCASSPTTSGEQFFGPGTRLTVL.

The table lists this clonotype with many counts. The V call is TRBV2, the J call TRBJ2-7; D assignment may be TRBD1 or TRBD2 (5 bases each). V shed 2 bases and J shed 0 bases, with 11 bases lying between them. Per germline, CDR1 SNHLY and CDR2 FYNNEI. CDR3 length: 15 amino acids. The CDR3 spells CASSESPGRSYEQYF. In DNA form, the CDR3 reads TGTGCCAGCAGTGAAAGTCCGGGGCGCTCCTACGAGCAGTACTTC.

This clonotype showed up many times. The V gene is TRBV12-2, the J gene TRBJ1-2; TRBD1 is taken as the D call from the table, unchecked against the DNA. TRBV12-2 is flagged as a pseudogene. CDR3 size: 14 residues. This CDR3 is CASRLAGRAYGYTF. CDR3 sequence (DNA): TGTGCAAGTCGCTTAGCGGGCAGGGCCTATGGCTACACCTTC.

This clonotype was seen repeatedly, ten times or more. The chain has TRBV4-1 and TRBJ1-1; the D is unclear. Trimming shortened V by 0 bases and J by 5 bases, and 19 bases separated the two germline ends. The CDR3 is made up of 17 amino acids. Germline-derived CDR1 and CDR2 are MGHRA and YSYEKL. The CDR3 nucleotides read TGCGCCAGCAGCCAAGATCTGGCCGTCCTCCGAGGGACTGAAGCTTTCTTT. Protein: CASSQDLAVLRGTEAFF.

This clonotype appeared many times. This sequence joins TRBV6-2 or TRBV6-3 and TRBJ2-1; possible D gene TRBD2, 6 bases. The germline CDR1 and CDR2 sequences are MNHEY and SVGEGT. V lost 6 bases, J lost 4 bases, and 13 bases lay in between. The length of the CDR3 is 14 residues. CDR3: CASRQLASYNEQFF. The CDR3 bases are TGTGCCAGCAGGCAACTAGCATCTTACAATGAGCAGTTCTTC.

This clonotype has a count of ten or more. The V call is TRBV15, the J call TRBJ2-1; no definite D call. Trimming removed 4 bases from V and 3 bases from J, with 10 bases in between. CDR1 is LNHNV and CDR2 is YYDKDF in the germline V gene (reference sequence). The CDR3 has 14 amino acids. CDR3 sequence reads: CATSTYTFYNEQFF. DNA of the CDR3: TGTGCCACCAGCACCTATACTTTCTACAATGAGCAGTTCTTC. The full variable domain, rest sourced from reference TRBV15 and TRBJ2-1, is DAMVIQNPRYQVTQFGKPVTLSCSQTLNHNVMYWYQQKSSQAPKLLFHYYDKDFNNEADTPDNFQSRRPNTSFCFLDIRSPGLGDTAMYLCATSTYTFYNEQFFGPGTRLTVL.

This rearrangement joins TRBV30 to TRBJ2-7; D possibly uses TRBD1 or TRBD2 (5 bases each). Germline V gives CDR1 GTSNPN, CDR2 SVGIG (reference sequence). This CDR3 region has 14 residues. V lost 3 bases and J lost 3, with 15 bases in between. The CDR3 DNA reads as TGTGCCTGGAGCAAGAGGGGTGGCCTCTACGAGCAGTACTTC. It translates to CAWSKRGGLYEQYF.

This clonotype was recorded at least ten times. The chain carries TRBV13 and TRBJ2-7; 13 bases are shared with TRBD2. The CDR3 spans 15 residues. CDR1 and CDR2 (germline): PRHDT, FYEKMQ (reference sequence). V lost 6 bases to trimming and J lost 3 bases; unmatched junction nucleotides: 5. CDR3 sequence reads: CASSQWTSGSYEQYF. The CDR3 DNA reads as TGTGCCAGCAGTCAATGGACTAGCGGGAGCTACGAGCAGTACTTC.

Comment on this clonotype: This likely reflects a read error, since a far larger clone is one base away. V usage is TRBV7-9 and J usage is TRBJ2-5, with TRBD2 matching over 9 bases. The V gene's germline CDR1 is SEHNR and CDR2 FQNEAQ (reference sequence). This CDR3 is 16 amino acids long. The junction had 18 bases not matched to a gene; V was cut back by 5 bases and J by 11 bases. This chain's CDR3 is CASSPRLADVYNEQYF. CDR3 DNA sequence: TGTGCCAGCAGCCCCCGACTAGCGGATGTCTACAATGAGCAGTACTTC.

This clonotype was detected ten times or more. The chain recombines TRBV11-2 with TRBJ1-1; D possibly corresponds to TRBD1 (5 bases). V was shortened by 1 base and J by 5 bases, with 8 bases between the two germline ends. This CDR3 comprises 13 residues. Germline V gene lookup returns CDR1 SGHAT and CDR2 FQNNGV. This chain's CDR3 is CASSLGGATEAFF. The CDR3 nucleotides are TGTGCCAGCAGCTTAGGGGGCGCGACTGAAGCTTTCTTT.

This clonotype has ten or more counts. The chain combines TRBV20-1 with TRBJ2-3; the match to TRBD1 covers 11 bases. The V gene end was trimmed by 3 bases and the J gene end by 9 bases; junction bases not matched to a gene: 26. The CDR3 is 20 amino acids. Per the germline V gene, CDR1 is DFQATT and CDR2 is SNEGSKA (reference sequence). CDR3 sequence: CSASSPSAGTGGLSSWTQYF. For the CDR3, the DNA is TGCAGTGCTAGCTCCCCCTCTGCCGGGACAGGGGGATTAAGTTCGTGGACGCAGTATTTT.

This clonotype has only a few counts. CDR3 in amino acids: CASSEYYGGTYEQYF. CDR3 in DNA: TGTGCCAGCAGTGAATACTACGGCGGGACCTACGAGCAGTACTTC. The rearrangement links TRBV25-1 to TRBJ2-7, with a weak D call TRBD2 (6 bases). The V end lost 0 bases, the J end lost 2 bases, and 11 bases lay between the germline ends. The germline CDR1 and CDR2 sequences are MGHDK and SYGVNS. The CDR3 sequence is 15 residues long.

This clonotype was seen repeatedly, ten times or more. The gene calls are TRBV3-1 and TRBJ2-3; D may be TRBD2 (5 bases). The CDR3 spans 13 residues. Germline loops: CDR1 LGHDT, CDR2 YNNKEL (reference sequence). Trimming removed 0 bases at V and 11 bases at J, with 12 bases between. The CDR3 nucleotides read TGTGCCAGCAGCCAAGATCGAAAACGGGGGCAGTATTTT. This translates into CASSQDRKRGQYF.

This clonotype appeared many times. The chain couples TRBV5-4 to TRBJ2-1; D unresolved. With 1 base removed from V and 6 bases from J, the gap between germline ends came to 5 bases. The length of the CDR3 is 12 residues. Per the germline V gene, CDR1 is SGHNT and CDR2 is YYREEE (reference sequence). The CDR3 DNA reads as TGTGCCAGCAGCTTGATTGGCAATGAGCAGTTCTTC. Its protein is CASSLIGNEQFF. Based on the CDR3 plus reference TRBV5-4 and TRBJ2-1, the full variable domain is ETGVTQSPTHLIKTRGQQVTLRCSSQSGHNTVSWYQQALGQGPQFIFQYYREEENGRGNFPPRFSGLQFPNYSSELNVNALELDDSALYLCASSLIGNEQFFGPGTRLTVL.

This clonotype was seen at least ten times. The chain combines TRBV5-8 with TRBJ1-1; perhaps TRBD1 as D (5 bases). The CDR3 extends over 17 amino acids. V shed 4 bases and J shed 0 bases, with 19 bases lying between them. CDR1 is SGHTS and CDR2 is YDEGEE in the germline V gene. The CDR3 DNA sequence: TGTGCCAGCAGCCCCAGGACACCCCCACTTATGAACACTGAAGCTTTCTTT. It yields the protein CASSPRTPPLMNTEAFF.

Concerning this clonotype: Being one base from a much bigger clone, this may be a read error. The gene calls are TRBV28 and TRBJ2-3; 8 bases align to TRBD1. The ends lost 5 bases at V and 5 bases at J; junction bases unmatched: 15. Germline loops: CDR1 MDHEN, CDR2 SYDVKM. This CDR3 spans 17 amino acids. Here the CDR3 reads CASSDPRTGIVGDTQYF. The CDR3 bases are TGTGCCAGCAGTGATCCCCGGACAGGGATAGTGGGAGATACGCAGTATTTT. Full variable domain (rest looked up from reference TRBV28 and TRBJ2-3): DVKVTQSSRYLVKRTGEKVFLECVQDMDHENMFWYRQDPGLGLRLIYFSYDVKMKEKGDIPEGYSVSREKKERFSLILESASTNQTSMYLCASSDPRTGIVGDTQYFGPGTRLTVL.

This clonotype was seen many times. The rearrangement joins TRBV10-2 to TRBJ1-6; D ambiguous. V was pared by 0 bases and J by 5 bases, with 5 bases between. The CDR3 has 14 amino acids. Germline V gives CDR1 WSHSY, CDR2 SAAADI. CDR3 residues: CASSESVDNSPLHF. DNA of the CDR3: TGCGCCAGCAGTGAGTCAGTGGATAATTCACCCCTCCACTTT.

This clonotype was picked up many times. The chain employs TRBV5-1 and TRBJ1-3; D gene unclear. V shed 7 bases and J shed 1 base, with 12 bases lying between them. The CDR3 runs 14 residues. CDR1 is SGHRS, CDR2 YFSETQ, per germline. In DNA form, the CDR3 reads TGCGCCAGCTCAAAGGATCGGTCTGGAAACACCATATATTTT. Translating it yields CASSKDRSGNTIYF.

Note on this clonotype: This probably arose from a read error, given a far larger clone one base away. The chain carries TRBV10-3 and TRBJ1-1; 11 positions agree with TRBD1. Unmatched junction bases numbered 10, after V lost 4 bases and J lost 6 bases. CDR3 size: 16 residues. The germline V gene has CDR1 ENHRY and CDR2 SYGVKD. The DNA of the CDR3 is TGTGCCATCAGTGCCTGGACAGGGGGCGCGAGGGCTGAAGCTTTCTTT. As protein: CAISAWTGGARAEAFF.

This clonotype was recorded at least ten times. This chain links TRBV11-2 with TRBJ2-7; D remains ambiguous. This CDR3 is 11 amino acids long. The germline CDR1 and CDR2 sequences are SGHAT and FQNNGV. Trimming removed 5 bases at V and 0 bases at J, with 2 bases between. CDR3 DNA sequence: TGTGCCAGCAGCCCCTCCTACGAGCAGTACTTC. It codes for CASSPSYEQYF.